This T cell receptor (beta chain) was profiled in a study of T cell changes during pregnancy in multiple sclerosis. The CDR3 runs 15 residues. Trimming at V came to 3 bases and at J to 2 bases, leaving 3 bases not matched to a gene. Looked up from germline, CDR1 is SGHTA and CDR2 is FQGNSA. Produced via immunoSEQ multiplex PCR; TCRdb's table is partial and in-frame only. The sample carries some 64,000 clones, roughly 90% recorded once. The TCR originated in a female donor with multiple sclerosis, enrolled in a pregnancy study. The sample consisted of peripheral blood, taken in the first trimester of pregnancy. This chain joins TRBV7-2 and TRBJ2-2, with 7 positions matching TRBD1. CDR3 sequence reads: CASSLRTGNTGELFF. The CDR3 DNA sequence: TGTGCCAGCAGCTTGCGGACAGGCAACACCGGGGAGCTGTTTTTT.